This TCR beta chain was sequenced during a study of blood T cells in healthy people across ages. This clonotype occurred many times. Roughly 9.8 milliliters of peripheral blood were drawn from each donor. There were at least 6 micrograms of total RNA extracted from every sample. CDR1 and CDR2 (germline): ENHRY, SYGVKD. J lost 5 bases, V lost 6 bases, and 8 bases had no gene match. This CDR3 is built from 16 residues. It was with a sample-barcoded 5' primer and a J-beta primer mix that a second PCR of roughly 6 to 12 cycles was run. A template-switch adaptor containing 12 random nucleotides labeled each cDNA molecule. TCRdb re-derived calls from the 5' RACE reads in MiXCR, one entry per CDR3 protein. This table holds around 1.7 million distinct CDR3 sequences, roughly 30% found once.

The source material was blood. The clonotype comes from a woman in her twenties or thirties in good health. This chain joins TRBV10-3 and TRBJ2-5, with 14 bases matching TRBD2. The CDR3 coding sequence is TGTGCCATCAGCCTAGGACTAGCGGGGGGAGGTGAGACCCAGTACTTC. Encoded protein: CAISLGLAGGGETQYF.